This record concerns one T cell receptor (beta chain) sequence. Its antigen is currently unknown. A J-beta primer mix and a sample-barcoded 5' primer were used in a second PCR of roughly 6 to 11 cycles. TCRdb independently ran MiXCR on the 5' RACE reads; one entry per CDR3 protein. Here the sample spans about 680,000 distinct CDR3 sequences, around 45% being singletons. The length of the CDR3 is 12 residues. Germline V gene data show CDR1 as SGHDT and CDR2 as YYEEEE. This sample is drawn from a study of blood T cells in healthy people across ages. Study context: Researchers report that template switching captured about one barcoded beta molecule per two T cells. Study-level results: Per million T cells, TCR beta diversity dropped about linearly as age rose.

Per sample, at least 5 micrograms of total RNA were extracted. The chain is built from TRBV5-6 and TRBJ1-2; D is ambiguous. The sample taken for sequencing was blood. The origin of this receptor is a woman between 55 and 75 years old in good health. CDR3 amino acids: CGSKVANYGYTF. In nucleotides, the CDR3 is TGTGGTTCAAAGGTAGCTAACTATGGCTACACCTTC.